This T cell receptor beta chain was found in a study of shared clonotypes between healthy human individuals. Overall study: Donors were a couple of women and three men aged 18 to 49. Per donor, CD8 memory used one plate, CD8 naive used two, CD4 memory used three and CD4 naive used three.

CDR3 length: 14 amino acids. The ends lost 5 bases at V and 1 base at J; junction bases unmatched: 3. Germline V gene lookup returns CDR1 KGHSH and CDR2 LQKENI. The study, taken as a whole, reports: Clonotype sharing levels among donors were expected to vary with sequencing depth.

The naive CD8 population came from CD45RO-negative cells selected for CCR7, without terminally differentiated effector memory CD45RA+ cells. Each donor was a Caucasian adult residing in Nashville, Tennessee. This table comes from immunoSEQ multiplex PCR, and its TCRdb copy is limited to in-frame clones, with some not included. Found here are around 2.1 million clones, more than 85% of them singletons; the top ten hold over 1.5%. Concerning this clone: Its target is unknown.

The receptor was derived from a man in his late teens or twenties in good health. Some clones in this sample may be carry-over from other donors' samples. This chain joins TRBV18 and TRBJ2-3; the match to TRBD1 covers 7 bases. Sequencing was performed on naive CD8+ T cells from PBMCs. CDR3 region: CASSTGQGTDTQYF. The CDR3 coding sequence is TGTGCCAGCTCAACAGGACAGGGCACAGATACGCAGTATTTT.